The 21 T cell receptor beta chains listed next were all sequenced from one sample in a study of beta chain features in type 1 diabetes. Expressed TCRB transcripts were sequenced because the isolated RNA had all been reverse transcribed beforehand. The data were produced by immunoSEQ multiplex PCR, yet TCRdb's version contains in-frame clones alone and is incomplete. Among under 450,000 clones, approximately 14% were seen once, and the ten largest hold approximately 0.038%. Sequenced sample: naive CD4+ T cells from blood. The receptors here all came from a man aged 25 to 45 in good health.

The gene calls are TRBV6-6 and TRBJ2-1; 7 nucleotides line up with TRBD2. The CDR3 contains 16 residues. CDR1 is MNHNY and CDR2 is SVGAGI in the germline V gene (reference sequence). The ends lost 6 bases at V and 2 bases at J; junction bases unmatched: 10. The CDR3 DNA reads TGTGCCAGCAGACCTCTTGGGGGAGGGCCCTACAATGAGCAGTTCTTC. Translating gives CASRPLGGGPYNEQFF.

There are a few counts of this clone. The rearrangement joins TRBV27 to TRBJ2-5, with unresolved D. Per the germline V gene, CDR1 is MNHEY and CDR2 is SMNVEV (reference sequence). The germline V and J ends were trimmed by 5 bases and 2 bases, with 15 bases remaining between them. This CDR3 spans 15 amino acids. CDR3 residues: CASSARRGSQETQYF. The CDR3 DNA is TGTGCCAGCAGTGCCCGCCGAGGCTCACAAGAGACCCAGTACTTC.

The gene calls are TRBV29-1 and TRBJ1-2; no definite D call. Germline V gene sequence: CDR1 SQVTM, CDR2 ANQGSEA. The V and J ends lost 4 bases and 2 bases respectively, with 2 bases between them. This CDR3 region has 10 residues. The CDR3 is CSVGNYGYTF. CDR3 nucleotide sequence: TGCAGCGTTGGGAACTATGGCTACACCTTC.

The chain is built from TRBV4-3 and TRBJ2-3; D is possibly TRBD1 (5 bases). Trimming stripped 2 bases from V and 0 bases from J, with 12 bases between. The germline V gene has CDR1 LGHNA and CDR2 YSLEER. CDR3 length: 16 residues. CDR3 nucleotide sequence: TGCGCCAGCAGCCAAAGTGTGGGGCATAGCACAGATACGCAGTATTTT. This translates into CASSQSVGHSTDTQYF.

The rearrangement uses TRBV15 and TRBJ2-2, with TRBD1 matching over 8 bases. The CDR3 consists of 15 residues. The J segment lost 1 base and the V segment lost 3 bases, leaving 1 base of the junction unmatched. Germline CDR1 and CDR2: LNHNV and YYDKDF (reference sequence). CDR3 nucleotides: TGTGCCACCAGCAGGACAGGGGAGAACACCGGGGAGCTGTTTTTT. Encoded protein: CATSRTGENTGELFF.

This chain links TRBV7-2 with TRBJ2-7; D may be TRBD1 (5 bases). V was pared by 1 base and J by 2 bases, with 9 bases between. This CDR3 has 14 residues. CDR1 is SGHTA and CDR2 is FQGNSA in the germline V gene. CDR3 coding DNA: TGTGCCAGCAGCTTAGGGACAAATACCTACGAGCAGTACTTC. Translation: CASSLGTNTYEQYF.

V and J are TRBV7-9 and TRBJ2-1; 9 bases are a match to TRBD2. This CDR3 spans 15 amino acids. The junction had 11 bases not matched to a gene; V was cut back by 7 bases and J by 7 bases. The germline CDR1 and CDR2 sequences are SEHNR and FQNEAQ (reference sequence). In DNA form, the CDR3 reads TGTGCCAGCAAGGTTGGACTAGCGTGGGTGAATGAGCAGTTCTTC. Its translation: CASKVGLAWVNEQFF.

V usage is TRBV13 and J usage is TRBJ2-1, with D unclear. Germline V lookup: CDR1 PRHDT, CDR2 FYEKMQ (reference sequence). Trimming removed 2 bases at V and 5 bases at J, with 7 bases between. The CDR3 sequence is 13 residues long. The CDR3 DNA is TGTGCCAGCAGCTTACTTTATAACAATGAGCAGTTCTTC. Translated, it gives CASSLLYNNEQFF.

This clone was seen more than once but under ten times. V and J are TRBV2 and TRBJ1-2; D uncertain. Trimming pared 5 bases from V and 8 bases from J, leaving 12 bases between. Per the germline V gene, CDR1 is SNHLY and CDR2 is FYNNEI. This CDR3 comprises 12 residues. CDR3 region: CASSRRGEGYTF. In DNA, the CDR3 is TGTGCCAGCAGTAGGCGGGGTGAAGGCTACACCTTC.

This clone was seen a handful of times. The J gene is TRBJ1-1, the V gene TRBV7-9; D is undetermined. CDR1 and CDR2 (germline): SEHNR, FQNEAQ (reference sequence). This CDR3 spans 14 amino acids. The germline V and J ends were trimmed by 5 bases and 2 bases, with 12 bases remaining between them. CDR3 nucleotides: TGTGCCAGCAGCCGTCCCGACGGCAACACTGAAGCTTTCTTT. As protein: CASSRPDGNTEAFF. The whole variable domain, remainder taken from reference TRBV7-9 and TRBJ1-1, is DTGVSQNPRHKITKRGQNVTFRCDPISEHNRLYWYRQTLGQGPEFLTYFQNEAQLEKSRLLSDRFSAERPKGSFSTLEIQRTEQGDSAMYLCASSRPDGNTEAFFGQGTRLTVV.

The V gene is TRBV7-6, the J gene TRBJ1-6; D call uncertain. The CDR3 has 15 residues. V was pared by 6 bases and J by 5 bases, with 14 bases between. The V gene's germline CDR1 is SGHVS and CDR2 FNYEAQ. The CDR3 loop is CASSPTAQNNSPLHF. In nucleotides, the CDR3 is TGTGCCAGCAGTCCTACGGCCCAGAATAATTCACCCCTCCACTTT.

The chain employs TRBV7-9 and TRBJ2-1; no definite D call. Germline V CDR1 and CDR2: SEHNR, FQNEAQ (reference sequence). V was clipped by 5 bases and J by 6 bases, with 8 bases between them. The CDR3 covers 12 residues. CDR3 bases: TGTGCCAGCAGCCTACTGAGCAATGAGCAGTTCTTC. Translating gives CASSLLSNEQFF.

This rearrangement joins TRBV7-2 to TRBJ2-7; D unresolved. CDR1 SGHTA and CDR2 FQGNSA come from the germline V gene. V lost 5 bases, J lost 2 bases, and 16 bases lay in between. The length of the CDR3 is 15 residues. Here the CDR3 DNA reads TGTGCCAGCAGCAAAACCGGCTACAGCACCTACGAGCAGTACGTC. Translating it yields CASSKTGYSTYEQYV.

This clone has a handful of counts. The identical CDR3 is also encoded by other nucleotide sequences in the sample. This rearrangement joins TRBV7-2 to TRBJ2-5; D might be TRBD2 (5 bases). Germline CDR1 is SGHTA and CDR2 is FQGNSA. The V end lost 3 bases, the J end lost 5 bases, and 10 bases lay between the germline ends. This CDR3 spans 13 amino acids. For the CDR3, the DNA is TGTGCCAGCAGCTTGGGGAGCAGGGAGACCCAGTACTTC. The encoded protein is CASSLGSRETQYF. Looking up the rest from reference TRBV7-2 and TRBJ2-5 gives the full variable domain: GAGVSQSPSNKVTEKGKDVELRCDPISGHTALYWYRQSLGQGLEFLIYFQGNSAPDKSGLPSDRFSAERTGGSVSTLTIQRTQQEDSAVYLCASSLGSRETQYFGPGTRLLVL.

The rearrangement joins TRBV9 to TRBJ1-2; D is uncertain. Germline CDR1 is SGDLS and CDR2 is YYNGEE. The CDR3 totals 13 residues. The V end lost 5 bases, the J end lost 7 bases, and 15 bases lay between the germline ends. The CDR3 loop is CASSPVNPPGYTF. The CDR3 coding sequence is TGTGCCAGCAGTCCAGTTAATCCACCTGGCTACACCTTC.

The chain employs TRBV12-5 and TRBJ2-5, with D unresolved. The J call may be mistaken, given a closer DNA end match to TRBJ2-7. Germline CDR1 LGHNT, CDR2 FRNRAP. The CDR3 totals 11 residues. The CDR3 DNA reads as TGTGCTAGTGGAAACGGCTACGAGCAGTACTTC. This gives the protein CASGNGYEQYF.

The gene calls are TRBV6-6 and TRBJ1-2; D may be TRBD1 (5 bases). Germline V lookup: CDR1 MNHNY, CDR2 SVGAGI (reference sequence). CDR3 length: 12 residues. V lost 4 bases to trimming and J lost 8 bases, with 11 bases between them. The CDR3 DNA reads as TGTGCCAGCAGTTCCGGGACCCTGGGCTACACCTTC. It is translated as CASSSGTLGYTF.

The CDR3 bases are TGTGCCAGCAATCGAGGCACTGAAGCTTTCTTT. Translation gives CASNRGTEAFF. V gene TRBV7-9 combines with J gene TRBJ1-1; unclear D gene. V was shortened by 7 bases and J by 4 bases, with 7 bases between the two germline ends. The germline gives CDR1 SEHNR, CDR2 FQNEAQ (reference sequence). The CDR3 covers 11 residues.

This clone was picked up a small number of times. The rearrangement links TRBV4-2 to TRBJ2-5; possible D gene TRBD1, 5 bases. CDR3 size: 14 residues. Trimming took 2 bases from V and 4 from J, leaving 11 bases between them. CDR1 LGHNA and CDR2 YNFKEQ come from the germline V gene. CDR3: CASSQSRVGETQYF. The CDR3 nucleotides are TGTGCCAGCAGCCAATCCAGGGTTGGAGAGACCCAGTACTTC.

The chain links TRBV7-2 to TRBJ1-1; D not certain. The CDR3 has 14 residues. Trimming cost V 2 bases and J 0 bases, with 7 bases left between them. Germline CDR1 is SGHTA and CDR2 is FQGNSA. The CDR3 bases are TGTGCCAGCAGCTTATACGGAGTGAACACTGAAGCTTTCTTT. Translated: CASSLYGVNTEAFF.

The V gene is TRBV4-1, the J gene TRBJ1-2; possibly TRBD1 for D (5 bases). CDR3 length: 15 amino acids. Germline V CDR1 and CDR2: MGHRA, YSYEKL. The V end lost 6 bases, the J end lost 1 base, and 15 bases lay between the germline ends. CDR3 nucleotide sequence: TGCGCCAGCAGGTACTCCGCGGGGGATAACTATGGCTACACCTTC. It is translated as CASRYSAGDNYGYTF.